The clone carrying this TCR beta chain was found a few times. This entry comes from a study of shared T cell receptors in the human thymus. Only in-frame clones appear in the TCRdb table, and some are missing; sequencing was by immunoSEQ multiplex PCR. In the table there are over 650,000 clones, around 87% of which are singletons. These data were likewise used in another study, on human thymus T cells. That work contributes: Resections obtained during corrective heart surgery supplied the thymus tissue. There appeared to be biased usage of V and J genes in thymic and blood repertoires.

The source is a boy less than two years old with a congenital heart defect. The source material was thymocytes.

The CDR3: CASSDRGLSGYTF. The CDR3 DNA follows: TGTGCCAGCAGTGACAGGGGGCTCAGTGGCTACACCTTC. This rearrangement joins TRBV2 to TRBJ1-2, with TRBD1 identical over 8 bases. The junction had 4 bases not matched to a gene; V was cut back by 3 bases and J by 7 bases. From germline, CDR1 is SNHLY and CDR2 FYNNEI. CDR3 length: 13 residues.